These 15 T cell receptor beta chains share one sample of origin, sequenced in a study of post-analysis software for immune sequencing data. Regarding the study as a whole: TRBV segments more frequent in patients than in controls numbered roughly 5 and included TRBV5-6, TRBV5-1 and TRBV20-1.

Their recognized antigens are unknown. Carried by the TCR beta cDNA libraries were unique molecular identifiers. TCRdb called the PCR reads again in MiXCR, with one record for every CDR3 protein. The data hold 800,000 to 950,000 distinct CDR3 sequences, with approximately 53% observed a single time. Material: blood. The receptors shown here come from a girl aged 5 to 17 with multiple sclerosis.

The chain links TRBV5-1 to TRBJ2-3; the match to TRBD1 covers 8 bases. The V gene end was trimmed by 5 bases and the J gene end by 2 bases; junction bases not matched to a gene: 7. CDR3 length equals 15 residues. Per the germline V gene, CDR1 is SGHRS and CDR2 is YFSETQ. The CDR3 here is CASRPDRGSTDTQYF. As DNA, the CDR3 is TGCGCCAGCAGGCCCGACAGGGGCTCCACAGATACGCAGTATTTT.

In its sample, this clonotype was seen a few times. Written as DNA, the CDR3 is TGCAGTGCTCCCCCGGGGGACAGGGCTCAAGAGACCCAGTACTTC. Translating gives CSAPPGDRAQETQYF. The chain has TRBV20-1 and TRBJ2-5; 9 bases match TRBD1. CDR3 length equals 15 residues. The J segment lost 2 bases and the V segment lost 5 bases, leaving 9 bases of the junction unmatched. The germline V gene has CDR1 DFQATT and CDR2 SNEGSKA (reference sequence).

This clonotype was detected a few times. The V call is TRBV7-9, the J call TRBJ2-4; tentatively, D is TRBD2 (6 bases). The germline V gene has CDR1 SEHNR and CDR2 FQNEAQ (reference sequence). Trimming took 2 bases from V and 6 from J, leaving 20 bases between them. The CDR3 covers 17 residues. The CDR3 region is CASSLTGLGEVGNIQYF. CDR3 nucleotides: TGTGCCAGCAGCTTAACCGGTCTCGGGGAGGTGGGAAACATTCAGTACTTC.

The rearrangement uses TRBV12-3 or TRBV12-4 and TRBJ1-5; TRBD1 might be the D (5 bases). The CDR3 loop spans 15 amino acids. The ends were cut back, 1 base at V and 5 bases at J, with 12 bases in the middle. The CDR3 loop reads CASSLVGGGDQPQHF. As DNA, the CDR3 is TGTGCCAGCAGTTTAGTGGGCGGGGGGGATCAGCCCCAGCATTTT.

This clonotype was counted between two and nine times. The rearrangement uses TRBV10-3 and TRBJ2-5; D is unclear. Trimming stripped 3 bases from V and 4 bases from J, with 12 bases between. The CDR3 is 14 residues long. In germline, CDR1 is ENHRY, CDR2 SYGVKD. In DNA form, the CDR3 reads TGTGCCATCAGTGAAGAAGGAGTACGAGAGACCCAGTACTTC. This translates into CAISEEGVRETQYF.

The chain joins TRBV5-1 to TRBJ2-3; TRBD2 matches 10 bases. From germline, CDR1 is SGHRS and CDR2 YFSETQ. The CDR3 contains 15 residues. The J segment lost 4 bases and the V segment lost 2 bases, leaving 4 bases of the junction unmatched. CDR3 nucleotide sequence: TGCGCCAGCAGCTTAGCGGGAGGGTTTTCAGATACGCAGTATTTT. This sequence encodes CASSLAGGFSDTQYF.

The rearrangement joins TRBV29-1 to TRBJ2-3, with 7 bases fitting TRBD2. This CDR3 comprises 16 residues. Germline CDR1 and CDR2: SQVTM and ANQGSEA. J was trimmed by 1 base and V by 6 bases; bases with no gene match: 13. The CDR3 coding sequence is TGCAGCGTGATCCCACGGCGGGGGAGTGGCACAGATACGCAGTATTTT. Its protein is CSVIPRRGSGTDTQYF.

This clonotype was observed a few times. The chain combines TRBV29-1 with TRBJ2-5; D not certain. The CDR3 runs 13 residues. Germline CDR1 SQVTM, CDR2 ANQGSEA. With 7 bases removed from V and 1 base from J, the gap between germline ends came to 13 bases. The CDR3 spells CSAIDLPQETQYF. The CDR3 nucleotides are TGCAGCGCAATCGACCTACCCCAAGAGACCCAGTACTTC.

This clonotype was counted once. V is TRBV15 and J is TRBJ2-5; unclear D gene. The CDR3 is made up of 15 amino acids. Trimming shortened V by 0 bases and J by 8 bases, and 16 bases separated the two germline ends. Germline V CDR1 and CDR2: LNHNV, YYDKDF (reference sequence). CDR3 amino acids: CATSRDLLSPQTQYF. CDR3 nucleotides: TGTGCCACCAGCAGAGATCTACTCTCTCCACAAACCCAGTACTTC.

The rearrangement uses TRBV5-1 and TRBJ1-4; D possibly corresponds to TRBD1 (6 bases). The CDR3 length is 16 residues. Between the trimmed V and J ends, which lost 0 bases and 3 bases, there was a span of 12 bases. Germline values: CDR1 SGHRS, CDR2 YFSETQ. The CDR3 region is CASSLGGRGANEKLFF. Written as DNA, the CDR3 is TGCGCCAGCAGCTTGGGCGGCAGGGGAGCTAATGAAAAACTGTTTTTT.

This clonotype came up a few times. The rearrangement joins TRBV6-5 to TRBJ2-5, with 8 bases that match TRBD1. With V trimmed by 5 bases and J by 4 bases, 9 bases remained unmatched. Germline V lookup: CDR1 MNHEY, CDR2 SVGAGI. The CDR3 length is 15 residues. The CDR3 region is CASSTTTGGRETQYF. The CDR3 DNA is TGTGCCAGCAGTACGACTACAGGGGGACGAGAGACCCAGTACTTC.

The chain uses TRBV5-1 and TRBJ2-1; TRBD2 aligns across 11 bases. The CDR3 is 17 amino acids. Looked up from germline, CDR1 is SGHRS and CDR2 is YFSETQ. J gave up 2 bases and V 4 bases, and 8 bases lay outside the gene matches. Written as DNA, the CDR3 is TGCGCCAGCAGCCTCTGGACTAGCGGGCCCCCCTACAATGAGCAGTTCTTC. Amino acid sequence: CASSLWTSGPPYNEQFF. The full variable domain, in which reference TRBV5-1 and TRBJ2-1 provide the parts outside the CDR3, is KAGVTQTPRYLIKTRGQQVTLSCSPISGHRSVSWYQQTPGQGLQFLFEYFSETQRNKGNFPGRFSGRQFSNSRSEMNVSTLELGDSALYLCASSLWTSGPPYNEQFFGPGTRLTVL.

The chain couples TRBV20-1 to TRBJ2-4, with D tentatively TRBD1 or TRBD2 (5 bases each). Deletions cut 3 bases from V and 13 bases from J, with 10 bases between. Germline values: CDR1 DFQATT, CDR2 SNEGSKA (reference sequence). The CDR3 totals 10 residues. In nucleotides, the CDR3 is TGCAGTGCTAGCCGCAGGGAGCAGTACTTC. This gives the protein CSASRREQYF.

This chain links TRBV3-1 with TRBJ2-3, with D hard to call. Trimming stripped 4 bases from V and 2 bases from J, with 13 bases between. CDR1 and CDR2 from the germline V gene are LGHDT and YNNKEL (reference sequence). The CDR3 has 15 amino acids. The CDR3: CASSRNSQDTDTQYF. The CDR3 DNA follows: TGTGCCAGCAGCCGGAATAGCCAAGACACAGATACGCAGTATTTT.

This rearrangement joins TRBV6-5 to TRBJ1-2; 9 bases align to TRBD1. There are 16 residues in the CDR3. CDR1 MNHEY and CDR2 SVGAGI come from the germline V gene. V shed 0 bases, J shed 4 bases, and the junction held 6 bases outside the gene matches. CDR3 residues: CASSYSGTGSGYGYTF. CDR3 in DNA: TGTGCCAGCAGTTACTCTGGGACAGGGAGTGGCTATGGCTACACCTTC.